This T cell receptor beta chain is drawn from a study of OX40 agonist ivuxolimab in advanced cancers. Patients with a history of autoimmune disease or on systemic immunosuppression were excluded. The timepoints at which blood was sampled were baseline, cycle 4 day 1, and cycle 7 day 1. Study-wide results and caveats: In the 0.1 to 3.0 mg/kg range, CD4+ and CD8+ blood T cells had expanded clonally by week 6.

Trimming took 4 bases from V and 5 from J; bases not matched to a gene: 5. CDR1 MNHNS and CDR2 SASEGT come from the germline V gene. The CDR3 sequence is 14 residues long. Here immunoSEQ multiplex PCR was the method, and the copy in TCRdb shows in-frame clones only, minus some. This sample has about 61,000 clones, with under 85% found just once. Points on this clone: Its specificity is not known.

This TCR came from an adult with an advanced solid tumor such as melanoma, head and neck, liver or kidney cancer. The sample in question was CD4+ or CD8+ T cells sorted from blood, obtained in a trial of the OX40 agonist ivuxolimab. The J gene is TRBJ2-5, the V gene TRBV6-1; 9 bases are shared with TRBD1. The CDR3 region has the DNA TGTGCCAGCAGTGGACAGGGGGTGGGGGAGACCCAGTACTTC. Translated: CASSGQGVGETQYF.